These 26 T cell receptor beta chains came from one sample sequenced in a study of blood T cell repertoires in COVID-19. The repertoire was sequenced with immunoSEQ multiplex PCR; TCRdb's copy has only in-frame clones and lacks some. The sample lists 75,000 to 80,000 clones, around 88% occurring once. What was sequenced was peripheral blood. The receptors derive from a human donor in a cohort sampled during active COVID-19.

This chain's CDR3 is CASSRSGGAADTQYF. The CDR3 nucleotides read TGTGCCAGCAGCCGTAGCGGGGGGGCAGCAGATACGCAGTATTTT. The chain couples TRBV5-4 to TRBJ2-3, with TRBD2 matching 11 bases. The CDR3 runs 15 residues. Germline values: CDR1 SGHNT, CDR2 YYREEE (reference sequence). The V gene end was trimmed by 4 bases and the J gene end by 4 bases; junction bases not matched to a gene: 5. Filled out from reference TRBV5-4 and TRBJ2-3, the complete variable domain reads ETGVTQSPTHLIKTRGQQVTLRCSSQSGHNTVSWYQQALGQGPQFIFQYYREEENGRGNFPPRFSGLQFPNYSSELNVNALELDDSALYLCASSRSGGAADTQYFGPGTRLTVL.

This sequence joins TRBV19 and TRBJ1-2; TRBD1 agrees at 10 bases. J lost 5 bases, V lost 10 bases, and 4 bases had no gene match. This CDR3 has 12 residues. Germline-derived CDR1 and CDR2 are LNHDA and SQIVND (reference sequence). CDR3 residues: CATRDRGYGYTF. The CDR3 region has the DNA TGTGCCACCAGGGACAGGGGTTATGGCTACACCTTC.

The CDR3 reads CASSLRGGINNEQFF. The CDR3 DNA is TGTGCCAGCAGCCTCCGGGGGGGCATAAACAATGAGCAGTTCTTC. The rearrangement uses TRBV13 and TRBJ2-1; TRBD2 aligns across 8 bases. Germline V CDR1 and CDR2: PRHDT, FYEKMQ (reference sequence). The CDR3 contains 15 residues. J was trimmed by 5 bases and V by 5 bases; bases with no gene match: 8.

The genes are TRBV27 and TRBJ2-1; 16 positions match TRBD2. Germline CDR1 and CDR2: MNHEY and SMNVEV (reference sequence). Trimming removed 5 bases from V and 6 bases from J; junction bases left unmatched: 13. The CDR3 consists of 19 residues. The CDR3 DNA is TGTGCCAGCAGTCGAGTCGGGACTAGCGGGAGGGGGTCGTCCAATGAGCAGTTCTTC. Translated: CASSRVGTSGRGSSNEQFF.

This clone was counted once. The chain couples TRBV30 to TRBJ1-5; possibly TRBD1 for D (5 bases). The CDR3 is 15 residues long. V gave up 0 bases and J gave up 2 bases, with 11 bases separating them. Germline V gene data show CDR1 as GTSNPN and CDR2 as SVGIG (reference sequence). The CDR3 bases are TGTGCCTGGAGTGTACGATCGGGGGGCAATCAGCCCCAGCATTTT. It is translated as CAWSVRSGGNQPQHF.

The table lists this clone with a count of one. The CDR3 DNA sequence: TGTGCCAGCAGCTTAGCCAGGCAGACCATCTACGAGCAGTACTTC. It specifies CASSLARQTIYEQYF. J is TRBJ2-7 and V is TRBV7-8; no clear D. The CDR3 is 15 amino acids. Trimming removed 0 bases from V and 3 bases from J, with 12 bases in between. Germline V gene sequence: CDR1 SGHVS, CDR2 FQNEAQ.

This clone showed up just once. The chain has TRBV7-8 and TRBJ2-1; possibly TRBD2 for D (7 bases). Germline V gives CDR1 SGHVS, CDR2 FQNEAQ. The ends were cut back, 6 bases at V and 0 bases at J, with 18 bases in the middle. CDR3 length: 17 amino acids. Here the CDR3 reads CASSQTGGPSSYNEQFF. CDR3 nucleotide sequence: TGTGCCAGCAGTCAAACCGGGGGGCCGAGCTCCTACAATGAGCAGTTCTTC.

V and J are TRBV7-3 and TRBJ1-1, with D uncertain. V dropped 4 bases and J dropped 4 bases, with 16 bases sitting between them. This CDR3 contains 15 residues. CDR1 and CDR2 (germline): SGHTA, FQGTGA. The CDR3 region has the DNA TGTGCCAGCAGCTCGTCCGTTGCGGGTGGCACTGAAGCTTTCTTT. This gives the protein CASSSSVAGGTEAFF.

This CDR3 is CASSRGTSGGGRYF. DNA of the CDR3: TGTGCCAGCAGCCGCGGGACTAGCGGAGGGGGGCGGTACTTC. V is TRBV3-1 (or the pseudogene TRBV3-2) and J is TRBJ2-7; 11 bases line up with TRBD2. Losses at the gene ends were 4 bases for V and 12 bases for J; bases not matched to a gene: 11. The CDR3 spans 14 residues. From germline, CDR1 is LGHDT and CDR2 YNNKEL (reference sequence).

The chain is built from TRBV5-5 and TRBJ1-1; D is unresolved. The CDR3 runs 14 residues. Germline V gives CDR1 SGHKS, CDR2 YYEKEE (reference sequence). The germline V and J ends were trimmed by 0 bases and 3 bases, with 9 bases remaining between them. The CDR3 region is CASSLVRGDTEAFF. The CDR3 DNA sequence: TGTGCCAGCAGCTTGGTCCGGGGTGACACTGAAGCTTTCTTT.

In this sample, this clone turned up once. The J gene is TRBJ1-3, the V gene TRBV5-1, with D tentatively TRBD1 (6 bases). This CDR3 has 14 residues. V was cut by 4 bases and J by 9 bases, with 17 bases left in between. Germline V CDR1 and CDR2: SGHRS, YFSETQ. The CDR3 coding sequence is TGCGCCAGCAGCCCGGGGACACCCAATCCCACCATATATTTT. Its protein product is CASSPGTPNPTIYF.

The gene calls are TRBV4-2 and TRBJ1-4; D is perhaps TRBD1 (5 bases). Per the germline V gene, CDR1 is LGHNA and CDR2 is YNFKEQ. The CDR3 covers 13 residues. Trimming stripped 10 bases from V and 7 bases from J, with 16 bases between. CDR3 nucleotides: TGTGCCACCCATTGGGGGGAGGGTGAAAAACTGTTTTTT. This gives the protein CATHWGEGEKLFF.

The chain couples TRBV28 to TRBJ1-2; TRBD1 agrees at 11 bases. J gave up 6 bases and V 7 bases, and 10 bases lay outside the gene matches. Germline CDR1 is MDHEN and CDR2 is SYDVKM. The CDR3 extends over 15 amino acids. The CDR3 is CASNRPGQGVNGYTF. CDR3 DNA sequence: TGTGCCAGCAACAGACCGGGACAGGGGGTTAATGGCTACACCTTC.

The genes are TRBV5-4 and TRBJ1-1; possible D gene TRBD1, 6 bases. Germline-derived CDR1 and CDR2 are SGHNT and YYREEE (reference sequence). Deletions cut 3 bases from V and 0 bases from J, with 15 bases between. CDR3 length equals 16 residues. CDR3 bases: TGTGCCAGCAGCTGGGAAAAGGGGGTTTTGAACACTGAAGCTTTCTTT. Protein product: CASSWEKGVLNTEAFF.

For the CDR3, the DNA is TGTGCCACCCGGGACAGGGCCCGGAGTGAGCAGTTCTTC. Translating it yields CATRDRARSEQFF. The genes are TRBV12-3 or TRBV12-4 and TRBJ2-1, with 9 bases aligning to TRBD1. V gave up 10 bases and J gave up 9 bases; unmatched junction bases: 10. The CDR3 is 13 residues long.

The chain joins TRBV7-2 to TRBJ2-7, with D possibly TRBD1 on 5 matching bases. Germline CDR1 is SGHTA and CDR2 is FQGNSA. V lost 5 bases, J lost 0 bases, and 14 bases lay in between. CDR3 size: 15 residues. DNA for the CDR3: TGTGCCAGCAGCACGACAGTGACAAGCTCCTACGAGCAGTACTTC. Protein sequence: CASSTTVTSSYEQYF.

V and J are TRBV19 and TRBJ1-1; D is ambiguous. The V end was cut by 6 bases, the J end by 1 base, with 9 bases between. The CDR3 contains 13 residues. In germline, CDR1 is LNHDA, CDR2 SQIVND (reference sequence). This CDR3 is CASRAGRNTEAFF. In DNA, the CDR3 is TGTGCCAGTAGAGCGGGCAGGAACACTGAAGCTTTCTTT. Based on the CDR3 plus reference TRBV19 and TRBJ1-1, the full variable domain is DGGITQSPKYLFRKEGQNVTLSCEQNLNHDAMYWYRQDPGQGLRLIYYSQIVNDFQKGDIAEGYSVSREKKESFPLTVTSAQKNPTAFYLCASRAGRNTEAFFGQGTRLTVV.

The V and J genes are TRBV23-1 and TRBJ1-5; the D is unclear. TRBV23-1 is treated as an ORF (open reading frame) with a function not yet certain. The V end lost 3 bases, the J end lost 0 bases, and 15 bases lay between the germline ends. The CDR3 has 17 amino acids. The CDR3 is CASSHLGRDSSNQPQHF. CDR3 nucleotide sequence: TGCGCCAGCAGTCATCTGGGCAGAGATAGTAGCAATCAGCCCCAGCATTTT.

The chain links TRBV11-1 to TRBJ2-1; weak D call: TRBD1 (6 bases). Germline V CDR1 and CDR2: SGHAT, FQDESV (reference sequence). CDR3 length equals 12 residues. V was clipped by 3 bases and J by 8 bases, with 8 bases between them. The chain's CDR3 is CASSFGGDEQFF. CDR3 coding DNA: TGTGCCAGCAGCTTTGGGGGCGATGAGCAGTTCTTC.

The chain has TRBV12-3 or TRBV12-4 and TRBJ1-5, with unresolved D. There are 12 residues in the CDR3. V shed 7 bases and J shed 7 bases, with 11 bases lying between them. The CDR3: CASNFGIQPQHF. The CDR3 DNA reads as TGTGCCAGCAACTTCGGGATACAGCCCCAGCATTTT.

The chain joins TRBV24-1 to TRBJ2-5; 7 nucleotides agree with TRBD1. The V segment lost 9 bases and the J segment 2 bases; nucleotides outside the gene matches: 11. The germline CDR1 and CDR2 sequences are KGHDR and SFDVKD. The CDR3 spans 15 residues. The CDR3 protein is CATASWVRGQETQYF. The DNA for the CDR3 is TGTGCCACCGCCAGTTGGGTCAGGGGGCAAGAGACCCAGTACTTC.

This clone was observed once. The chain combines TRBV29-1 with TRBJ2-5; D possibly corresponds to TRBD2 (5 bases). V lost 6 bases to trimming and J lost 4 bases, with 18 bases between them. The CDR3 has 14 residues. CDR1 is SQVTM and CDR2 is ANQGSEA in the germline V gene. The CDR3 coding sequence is TGCAGCGTAGTAGGACGGAGGCTTCGAGAGACCCAGTACTTC. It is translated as CSVVGRRLRETQYF.

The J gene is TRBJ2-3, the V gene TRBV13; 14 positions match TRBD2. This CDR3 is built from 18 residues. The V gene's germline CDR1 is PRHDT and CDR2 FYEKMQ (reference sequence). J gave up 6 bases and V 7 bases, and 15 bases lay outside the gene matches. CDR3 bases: TGTGCCAGCACCCGATACAGACTAGCGGGAGGGCCTGGGGATACGCAGTATTTT. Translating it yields CASTRYRLAGGPGDTQYF.

DNA of the CDR3: TGTGCCAGCAGCACCTGGGACAGAGTCTACGAGCAGTACTTC. Translated: CASSTWDRVYEQYF. This chain joins TRBV5-6 and TRBJ2-7, with 7 bases lining up with TRBD1. V lost 4 bases and J lost 3; bases outside the gene matches: 7. There are 14 residues in the CDR3. Germline V CDR1 and CDR2: SGHDT, YYEEEE.

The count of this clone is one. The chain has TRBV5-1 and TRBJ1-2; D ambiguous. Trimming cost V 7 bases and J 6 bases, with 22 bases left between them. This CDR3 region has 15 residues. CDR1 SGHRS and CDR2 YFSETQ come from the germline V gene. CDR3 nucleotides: TGCGCCAGCTCTACCCTGGGCCCCGAGAGTAATGGCTACACCTTC. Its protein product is CASSTLGPESNGYTF.

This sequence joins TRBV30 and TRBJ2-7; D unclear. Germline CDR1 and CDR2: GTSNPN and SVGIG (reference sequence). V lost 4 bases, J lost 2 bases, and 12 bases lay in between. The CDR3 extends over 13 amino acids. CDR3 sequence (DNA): TGTGCCTGGACAACACAGAGCCCCTACGAGCAGTACTTC. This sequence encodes CAWTTQSPYEQYF.